Shown below are 9 T cell receptor beta chains from a single sample sequenced in a study of beta chain features in type 1 diabetes. Findings and limits, study-wide: Moderate but significant shortening of TCRB CDR3s was recorded in all four CD4+ subsets from Type 1 diabetes patients.

Investigators reverse transcribed all isolated RNA, so they sequenced expressed TCRB transcripts. The data were produced by immunoSEQ multiplex PCR, yet TCRdb's version contains in-frame clones alone and is incomplete. The repertoire holds about 160,000 clones, with roughly 63% as singletons. Their cognate antigens are unknown. The sequenced sample consisted of naive CD4+ T cells from blood. Receptor source: a man aged 30 to 39 with type 1 diabetes.

V usage is TRBV29-1 and J usage is TRBJ2-1; no firm D call. Looked up from germline, CDR1 is SQVTM and CDR2 is ANQGSEA. The CDR3 loop spans 13 amino acids. The V gene lost 6 bases and the J gene lost 4 bases, with 13 bases spanning the gap. CDR3 protein: CSVRTLPYNEQFF. CDR3 in DNA: TGCAGCGTCCGAACCCTACCTTACAATGAGCAGTTCTTC.

In this sample, this clone turned up a few times. The CDR3 DNA reads TGTGCCAGCAGCTTCGGAGGAACAGATACGCAGTATTTT. As protein: CASSFGGTDTQYF. The chain links TRBV7-2 to TRBJ2-3; the D gene is possibly TRBD2 (5 bases). CDR1 is SGHTA and CDR2 is FQGNSA in the germline V gene. CDR3 length equals 13 residues. Trimming left V 3 bases short and J 3 bases short, with 7 bases between. Full variable domain (remainder filled in from reference TRBV7-2 and TRBJ2-3): GAGVSQSPSNKVTEKGKDVELRCDPISGHTALYWYRQSLGQGLEFLIYFQGNSAPDKSGLPSDRFSAERTGGSVSTLTIQRTQQEDSAVYLCASSFGGTDTQYFGPGTRLTVL.

This clone was observed a single time. The rearrangement uses TRBV2 and TRBJ2-6; D is ambiguous. The CDR3 is 16 amino acids. The germline V and J ends were trimmed by 0 bases and 0 bases, with 6 bases remaining between them. Germline CDR1 SNHLY, CDR2 FYNNEI. The CDR3 DNA reads TGTGCCAGCAGTGAAGCCCAGTACTCTGGGGCCAACGTCCTGACTTTC. The encoded protein is CASSEAQYSGANVLTF.

The V call is TRBV7-2, the J call TRBJ2-7; maybe TRBD1 (6 bases). Per germline, CDR1 SGHTA and CDR2 FQGNSA. The V and J ends lost 2 bases and 6 bases respectively, with 14 bases between them. This CDR3 is built from 14 residues. This CDR3 reads CASSLRIQGGEQYF. The CDR3 region has the DNA TGTGCCAGCAGCTTAAGGATACAGGGCGGCGAGCAGTACTTC.

CDR3 nucleotides: TGTGCCAGCACCGTTAGCGGGGGCTTCACAGATACGCAGTATTTT. Translated, it gives CASTVSGGFTDTQYF. This chain joins TRBV9 and TRBJ2-3, with TRBD2 matching 9 bases. The CDR3 has 15 residues. J lost 2 bases, V lost 6 bases, and 7 bases had no gene match. Germline assignment: CDR1 SGDLS and CDR2 YYNGEE.

This chain links TRBV18 with TRBJ2-1; D gene uncertain. V was pared by 6 bases and J by 5 bases, with 17 bases between. Germline lookup yields CDR1 KGHSH and CDR2 LQKENI. This CDR3 spans 15 amino acids. The chain's CDR3 is CASSDAPYLDNEQFF. CDR3 DNA: TGTGCCAGCTCGGACGCACCCTATCTCGACAATGAGCAGTTCTTC.

J is TRBJ2-2 and V is TRBV2; D may be TRBD2 (6 bases). CDR1 and CDR2 from the germline V gene are SNHLY and FYNNEI. The CDR3 runs 14 residues. V was pared by 4 bases and J by 3 bases, with 9 bases between. CDR3 loop: CASSVRRDTGELFF. The CDR3 DNA follows: TGTGCCAGCAGTGTCAGGAGGGACACCGGGGAGCTGTTTTTT.

The chain couples TRBV29-1 to TRBJ1-1; D remains ambiguous. Between the trimmed V and J ends, which lost 4 bases and 2 bases, there was a span of 26 bases. The V gene's germline CDR1 is SQVTM and CDR2 ANQGSEA. The CDR3 is made up of 18 amino acids. In DNA, the CDR3 is TGCAGCGTTGGGAAAATCCCAACCCTGACGGACTTCAACACTGAAGCTTTCTTT. Protein sequence: CSVGKIPTLTDFNTEAFF.

V is TRBV6-5 and J is TRBJ2-7, with D possibly matching TRBD1 (5 bases). Germline CDR1 MNHEY, CDR2 SVGAGI. The germline V and J ends were trimmed by 6 bases and 3 bases, with 9 bases remaining between them. The CDR3 runs 12 residues. The CDR3 region has the DNA TGTGCCAGCAGACAAACAGGCTACGAGCAGTACTTC. Translated, it gives CASRQTGYEQYF.